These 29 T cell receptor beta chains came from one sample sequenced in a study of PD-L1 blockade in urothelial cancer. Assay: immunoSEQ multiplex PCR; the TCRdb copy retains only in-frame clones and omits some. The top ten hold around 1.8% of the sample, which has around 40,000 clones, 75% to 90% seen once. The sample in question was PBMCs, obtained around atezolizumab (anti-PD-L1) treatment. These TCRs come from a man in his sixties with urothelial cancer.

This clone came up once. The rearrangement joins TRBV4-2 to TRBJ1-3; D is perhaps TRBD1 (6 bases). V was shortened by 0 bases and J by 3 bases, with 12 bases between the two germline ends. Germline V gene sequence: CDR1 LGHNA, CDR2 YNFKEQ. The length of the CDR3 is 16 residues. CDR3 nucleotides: TGTGCCAGCAGCCAAGATATGGGGGCTGGTGGAAACACCATATATTTT. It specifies CASSQDMGAGGNTIYF.

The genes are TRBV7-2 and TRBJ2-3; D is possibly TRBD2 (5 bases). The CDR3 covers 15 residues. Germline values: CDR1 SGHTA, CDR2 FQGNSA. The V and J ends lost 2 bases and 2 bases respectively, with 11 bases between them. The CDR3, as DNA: TGTGCCAGCAGCTTATCGCGGGTCATCACAGATACGCAGTATTTT. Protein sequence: CASSLSRVITDTQYF. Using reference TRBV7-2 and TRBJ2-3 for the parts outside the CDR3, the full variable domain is GAGVSQSPSNKVTEKGKDVELRCDPISGHTALYWYRQSLGQGLEFLIYFQGNSAPDKSGLPSDRFSAERTGGSVSTLTIQRTQQEDSAVYLCASSLSRVITDTQYFGPGTRLTVL.

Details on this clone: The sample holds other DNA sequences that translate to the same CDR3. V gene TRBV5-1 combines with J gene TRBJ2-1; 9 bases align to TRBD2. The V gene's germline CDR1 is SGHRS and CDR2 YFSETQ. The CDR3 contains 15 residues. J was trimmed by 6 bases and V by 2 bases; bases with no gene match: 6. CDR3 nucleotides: TGCGCCAGCAGCTTAGGGGCGGGGGGGCCCAATGAGCAGTTCTTC. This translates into CASSLGAGGPNEQFF.

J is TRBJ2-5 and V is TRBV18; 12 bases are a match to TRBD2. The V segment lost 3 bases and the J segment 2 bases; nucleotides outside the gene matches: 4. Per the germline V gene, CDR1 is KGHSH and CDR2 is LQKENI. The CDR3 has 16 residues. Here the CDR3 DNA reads TGTGCCAGCTCACCGTCGACTAGCGGGGGACAAGAGACCCAGTACTTC. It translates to CASSPSTSGGQETQYF.

The CDR3 bases are TGTGCCAGCAGCTTGGGACTAGCGACAGATACGCAGTATTTT. Residues: CASSLGLATDTQYF. The chain combines TRBV5-6 with TRBJ2-3; 8 bases fit TRBD2. The germline V gene encodes CDR1 SGHDT and CDR2 YYEEEE. The CDR3 consists of 14 residues. The V gene end was trimmed by 0 bases and the J gene end by 3 bases; junction bases not matched to a gene: 0.

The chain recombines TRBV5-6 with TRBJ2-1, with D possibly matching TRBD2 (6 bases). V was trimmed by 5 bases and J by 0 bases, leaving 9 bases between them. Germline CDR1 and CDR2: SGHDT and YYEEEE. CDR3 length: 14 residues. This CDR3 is CASRPGSSYNEQFF. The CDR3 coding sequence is TGTGCCAGCAGGCCCGGGAGCTCCTACAATGAGCAGTTCTTC.

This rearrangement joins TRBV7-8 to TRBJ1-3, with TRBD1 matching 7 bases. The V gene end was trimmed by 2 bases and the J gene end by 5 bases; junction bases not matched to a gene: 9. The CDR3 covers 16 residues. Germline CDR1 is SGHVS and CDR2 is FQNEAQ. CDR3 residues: CASSLTGASVRNTIYF. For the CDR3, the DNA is TGTGCCAGCAGCTTAACAGGGGCTTCCGTCAGAAACACCATATATTTT.

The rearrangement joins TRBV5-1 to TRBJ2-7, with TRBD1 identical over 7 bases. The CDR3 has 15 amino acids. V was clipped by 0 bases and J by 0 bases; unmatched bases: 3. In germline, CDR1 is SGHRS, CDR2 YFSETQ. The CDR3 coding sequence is TGCGCCAGCAGCTTGGACGGGGACAGCTCCTACGAGCAGTACTTC. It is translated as CASSLDGDSSYEQYF.

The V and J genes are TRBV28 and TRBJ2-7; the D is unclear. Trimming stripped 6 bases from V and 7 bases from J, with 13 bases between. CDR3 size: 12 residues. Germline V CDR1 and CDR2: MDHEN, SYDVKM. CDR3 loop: CASSSSSLEQYF. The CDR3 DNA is TGTGCCAGCAGCAGTAGCTCCTTGGAGCAGTACTTC.

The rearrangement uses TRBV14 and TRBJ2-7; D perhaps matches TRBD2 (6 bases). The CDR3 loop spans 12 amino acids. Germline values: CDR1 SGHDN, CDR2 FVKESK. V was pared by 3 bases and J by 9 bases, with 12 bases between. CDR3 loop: CASSQVAALQYF. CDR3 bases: TGTGCCAGCAGCCAGGTAGCGGCTTTGCAGTACTTC. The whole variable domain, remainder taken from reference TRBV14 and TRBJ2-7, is EAGVTQFPSHSVIEKGQTVTLRCDPISGHDNLYWYRRVMGKEIKFLLHFVKESKQDESGMPNNRFLAERTGGTYSTLKVQPAELEDSGVYFCASSQVAALQYFGPGTRLTVT.

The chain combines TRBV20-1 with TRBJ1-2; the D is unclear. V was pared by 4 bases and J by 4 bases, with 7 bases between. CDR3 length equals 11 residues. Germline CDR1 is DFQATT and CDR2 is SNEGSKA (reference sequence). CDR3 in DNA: TGCAGTGCTATCCCCAGCTATGGCTACACCTTC. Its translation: CSAIPSYGYTF.

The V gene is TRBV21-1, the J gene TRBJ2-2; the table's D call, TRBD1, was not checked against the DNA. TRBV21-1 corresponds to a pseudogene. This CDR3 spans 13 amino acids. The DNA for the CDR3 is TGTGCCAGCTGCCGGACAGACACCGGGGAGCTGTTTTTT. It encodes CASCRTDTGELFF.

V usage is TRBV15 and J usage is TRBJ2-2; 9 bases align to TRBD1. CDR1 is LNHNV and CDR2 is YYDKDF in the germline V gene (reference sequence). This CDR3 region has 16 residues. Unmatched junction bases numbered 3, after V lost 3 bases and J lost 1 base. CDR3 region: CATSSGGQGNTGELFF. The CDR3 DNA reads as TGTGCCACCAGCAGTGGGGGACAGGGGAACACCGGGGAGCTGTTTTTT.

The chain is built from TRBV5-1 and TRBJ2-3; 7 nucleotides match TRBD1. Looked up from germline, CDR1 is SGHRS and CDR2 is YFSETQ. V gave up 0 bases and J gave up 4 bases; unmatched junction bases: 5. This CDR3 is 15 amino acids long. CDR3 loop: CASSLGQGVSDTQYF. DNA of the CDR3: TGCGCCAGCAGCTTGGGGCAGGGGGTATCAGATACGCAGTATTTT.

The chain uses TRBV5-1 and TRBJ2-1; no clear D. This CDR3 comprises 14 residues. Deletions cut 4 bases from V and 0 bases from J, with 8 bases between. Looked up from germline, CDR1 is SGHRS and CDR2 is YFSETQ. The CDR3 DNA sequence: TGCGCCAGCAGCATACACAGCTCCTACAATGAGCAGTTCTTC. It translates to CASSIHSSYNEQFF. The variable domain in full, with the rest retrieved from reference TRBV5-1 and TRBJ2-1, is KAGVTQTPRYLIKTRGQQVTLSCSPISGHRSVSWYQQTPGQGLQFLFEYFSETQRNKGNFPGRFSGRQFSNSRSEMNVSTLELGDSALYLCASSIHSSYNEQFFGPGTRLTVL.

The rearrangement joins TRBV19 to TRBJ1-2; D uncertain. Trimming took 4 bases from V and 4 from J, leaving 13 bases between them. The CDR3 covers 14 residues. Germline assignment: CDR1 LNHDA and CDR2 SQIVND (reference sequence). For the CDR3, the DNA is TGTGCCAGTAGTACCTCGGGCGGGAGCTATGGCTACACCTTC. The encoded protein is CASSTSGGSYGYTF. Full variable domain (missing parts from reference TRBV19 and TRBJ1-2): DGGITQSPKYLFRKEGQNVTLSCEQNLNHDAMYWYRQDPGQGLRLIYYSQIVNDFQKGDIAEGYSVSREKKESFPLTVTSAQKNPTAFYLCASSTSGGSYGYTFGSGTRLTVV.

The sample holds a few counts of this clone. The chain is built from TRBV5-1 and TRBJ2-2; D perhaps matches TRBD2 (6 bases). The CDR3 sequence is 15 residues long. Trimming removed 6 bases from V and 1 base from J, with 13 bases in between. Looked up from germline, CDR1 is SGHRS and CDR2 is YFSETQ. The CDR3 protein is CASKGGGMNTGELFF. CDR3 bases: TGCGCCAGCAAAGGCGGCGGGATGAACACCGGGGAGCTGTTTTTT.

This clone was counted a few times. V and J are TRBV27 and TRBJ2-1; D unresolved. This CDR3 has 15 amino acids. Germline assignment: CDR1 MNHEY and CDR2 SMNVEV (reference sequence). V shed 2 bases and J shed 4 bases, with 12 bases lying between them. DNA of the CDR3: TGTGCCAGCAGTTTAAGTCTGGCCCTTTACAATGAGCAGTTCTTC. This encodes CASSLSLALYNEQFF.

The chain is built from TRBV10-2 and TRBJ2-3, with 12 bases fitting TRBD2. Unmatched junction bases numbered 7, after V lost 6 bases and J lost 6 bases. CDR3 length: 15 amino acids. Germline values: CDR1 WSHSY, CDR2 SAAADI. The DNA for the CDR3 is TGCGCCAGCAGGTTGACTAGCGGGAGATCGGATACGCAGTATTTT. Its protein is CASRLTSGRSDTQYF.

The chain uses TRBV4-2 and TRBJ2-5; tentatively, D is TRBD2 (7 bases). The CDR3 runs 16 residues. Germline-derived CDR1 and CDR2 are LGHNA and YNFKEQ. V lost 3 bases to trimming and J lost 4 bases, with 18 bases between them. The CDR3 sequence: CASSHPGRGGGETQYF. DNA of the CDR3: TGTGCCAGCAGCCACCCCGGTCGAGGGGGGGGAGAGACCCAGTACTTC.

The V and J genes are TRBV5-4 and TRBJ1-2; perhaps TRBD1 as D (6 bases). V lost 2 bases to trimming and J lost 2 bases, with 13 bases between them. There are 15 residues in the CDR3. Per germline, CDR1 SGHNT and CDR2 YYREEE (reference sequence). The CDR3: CASSFLDRGNYGYTF. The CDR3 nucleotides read TGTGCCAGCAGCTTCCTGGACAGAGGGAACTATGGCTACACCTTC.

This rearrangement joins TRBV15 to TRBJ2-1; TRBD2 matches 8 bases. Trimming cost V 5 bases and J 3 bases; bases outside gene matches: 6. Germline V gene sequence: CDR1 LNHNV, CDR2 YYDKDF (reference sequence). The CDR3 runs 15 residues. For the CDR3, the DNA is TGTGCCACCAGCCCTAGCGGGTCCCGCTACAATGAGCAGTTCTTC. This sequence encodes CATSPSGSRYNEQFF.

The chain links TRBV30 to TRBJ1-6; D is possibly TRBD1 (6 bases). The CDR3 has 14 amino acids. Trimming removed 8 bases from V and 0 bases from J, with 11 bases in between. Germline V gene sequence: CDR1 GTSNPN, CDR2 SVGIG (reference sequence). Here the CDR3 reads CARRGGSYNSPLHF. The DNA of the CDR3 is TGTGCCCGACGAGGGGGCTCCTATAATTCACCCCTCCACTTT.

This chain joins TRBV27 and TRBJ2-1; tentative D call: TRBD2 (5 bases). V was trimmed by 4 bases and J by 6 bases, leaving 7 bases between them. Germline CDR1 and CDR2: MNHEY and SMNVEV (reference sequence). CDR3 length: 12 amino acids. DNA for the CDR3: TGTGCCAGCAGTTCGGGGTTCAATGAGCAGTTCTTC. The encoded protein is CASSSGFNEQFF.

The CDR3 DNA follows: TGTGCCAGCAGTTTAAGAGCGGGAGAGCAGTACTTC. Translating gives CASSLRAGEQYF. The chain links TRBV27 to TRBJ2-7; 7 nucleotides agree with TRBD2. Germline CDR1 reads MNHEY; CDR2 reads SMNVEV (reference sequence). The CDR3 is 12 residues long. The V and J ends lost 2 bases and 7 bases, in that order; junction bases with no gene match: 2.

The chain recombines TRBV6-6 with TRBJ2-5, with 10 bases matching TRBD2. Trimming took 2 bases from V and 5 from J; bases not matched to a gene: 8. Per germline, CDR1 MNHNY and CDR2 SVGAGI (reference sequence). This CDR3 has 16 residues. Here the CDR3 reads CASSYTPSGGGETQYF. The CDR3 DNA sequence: TGTGCCAGCAGTTACACCCCTAGCGGGGGAGGGGAGACCCAGTACTTC.

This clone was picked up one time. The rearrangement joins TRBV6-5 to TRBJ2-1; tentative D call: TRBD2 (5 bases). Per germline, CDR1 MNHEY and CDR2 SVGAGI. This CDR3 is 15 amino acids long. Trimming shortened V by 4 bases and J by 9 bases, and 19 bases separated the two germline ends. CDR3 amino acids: CASSSASLRHGEQFF. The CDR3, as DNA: TGTGCCAGCAGTTCGGCTAGCTTGAGACATGGTGAGCAGTTCTTC.

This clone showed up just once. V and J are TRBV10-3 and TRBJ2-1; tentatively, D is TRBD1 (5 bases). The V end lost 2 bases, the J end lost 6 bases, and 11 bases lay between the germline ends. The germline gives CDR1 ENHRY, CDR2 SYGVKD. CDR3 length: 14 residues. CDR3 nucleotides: TGTGCCATCAGTGAGGGGCCAGGGTCCAATGAGCAGTTCTTC. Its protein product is CAISEGPGSNEQFF.

The DNA of the CDR3 is TGTGCCTGGAGTCTAGAGGGCGGAGATACGCAGTATTTT. This translates into CAWSLEGGDTQYF. The chain combines TRBV30 with TRBJ2-3; tentative D call: TRBD2 (5 bases). Germline-derived CDR1 and CDR2 are GTSNPN and SVGIG (reference sequence). V was pared by 2 bases and J by 5 bases, with 11 bases between. The CDR3 has 13 amino acids.